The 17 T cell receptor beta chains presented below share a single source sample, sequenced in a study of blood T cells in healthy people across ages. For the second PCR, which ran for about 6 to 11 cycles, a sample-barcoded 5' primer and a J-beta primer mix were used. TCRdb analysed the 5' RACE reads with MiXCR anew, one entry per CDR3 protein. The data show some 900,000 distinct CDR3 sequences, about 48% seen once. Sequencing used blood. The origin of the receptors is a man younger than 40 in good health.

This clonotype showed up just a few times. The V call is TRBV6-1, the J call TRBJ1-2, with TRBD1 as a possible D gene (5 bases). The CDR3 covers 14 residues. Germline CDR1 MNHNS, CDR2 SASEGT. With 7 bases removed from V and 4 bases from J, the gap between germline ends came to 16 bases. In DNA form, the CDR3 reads TGTGCCAGCACCGAAGAAGGGGAGTTCTATGGCTACACCTTC. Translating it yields CASTEEGEFYGYTF.

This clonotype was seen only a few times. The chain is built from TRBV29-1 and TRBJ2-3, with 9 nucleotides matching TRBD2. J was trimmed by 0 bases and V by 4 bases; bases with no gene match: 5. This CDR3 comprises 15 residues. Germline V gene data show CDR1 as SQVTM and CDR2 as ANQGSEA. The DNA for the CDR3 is TGCAGCGTTGGGGTAGCGGGGGAGAGCACAGATACGCAGTATTTT. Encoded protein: CSVGVAGESTDTQYF.

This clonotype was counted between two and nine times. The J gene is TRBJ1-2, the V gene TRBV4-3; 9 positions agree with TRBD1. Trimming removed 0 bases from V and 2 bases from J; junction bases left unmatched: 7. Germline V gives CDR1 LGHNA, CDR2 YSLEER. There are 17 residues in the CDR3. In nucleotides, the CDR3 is TGCGCCAGCAGCCAAGAATACCCGGGACAGGGAAACTATGGCTACACCTTC. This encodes CASSQEYPGQGNYGYTF.

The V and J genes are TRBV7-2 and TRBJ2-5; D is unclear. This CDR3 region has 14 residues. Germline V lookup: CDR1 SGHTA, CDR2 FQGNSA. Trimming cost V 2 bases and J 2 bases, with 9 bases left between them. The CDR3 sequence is CASSLSPPQETQYF. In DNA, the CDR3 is TGTGCCAGCAGCTTAAGTCCACCGCAAGAGACCCAGTACTTC.

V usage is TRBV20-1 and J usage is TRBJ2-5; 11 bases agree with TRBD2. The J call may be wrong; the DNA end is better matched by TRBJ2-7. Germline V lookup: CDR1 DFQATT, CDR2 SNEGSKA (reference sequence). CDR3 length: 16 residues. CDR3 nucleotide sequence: TGCAGTACCAACCAACCGGGGACTAGCGGAACCTACGAGCAGTACTTC. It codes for CSTNQPGTSGTYEQYF.

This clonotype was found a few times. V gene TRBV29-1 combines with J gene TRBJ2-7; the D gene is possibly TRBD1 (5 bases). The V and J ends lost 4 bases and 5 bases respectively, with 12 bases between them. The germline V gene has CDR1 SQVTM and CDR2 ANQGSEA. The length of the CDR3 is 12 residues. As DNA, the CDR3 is TGCAGCGTTGCTTCCCAGGGTAACGAGCAGTACTTC. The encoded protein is CSVASQGNEQYF.

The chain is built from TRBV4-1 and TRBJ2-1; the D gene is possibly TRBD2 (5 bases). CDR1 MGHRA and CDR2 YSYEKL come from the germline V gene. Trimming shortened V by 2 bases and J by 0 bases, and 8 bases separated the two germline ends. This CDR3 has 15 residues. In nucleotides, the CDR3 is TGCGCCAGCAGCCAAATGGGGAGCTCCTACAATGAGCAGTTCTTC. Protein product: CASSQMGSSYNEQFF.

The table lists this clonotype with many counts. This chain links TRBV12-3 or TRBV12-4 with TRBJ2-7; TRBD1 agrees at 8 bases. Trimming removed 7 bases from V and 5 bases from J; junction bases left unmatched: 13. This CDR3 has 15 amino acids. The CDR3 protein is CASTTDRGVLDEQYF. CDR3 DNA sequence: TGTGCCAGCACCACCGACAGGGGCGTCCTCGACGAGCAGTACTTC.

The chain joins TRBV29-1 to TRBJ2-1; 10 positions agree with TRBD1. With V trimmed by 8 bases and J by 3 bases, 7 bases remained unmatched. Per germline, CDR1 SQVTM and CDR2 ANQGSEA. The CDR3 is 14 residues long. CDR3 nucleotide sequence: TGCAGCATGGTGGGACAGGGGTACTACAATGAGCAGTTCTTC. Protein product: CSMVGQGYYNEQFF.

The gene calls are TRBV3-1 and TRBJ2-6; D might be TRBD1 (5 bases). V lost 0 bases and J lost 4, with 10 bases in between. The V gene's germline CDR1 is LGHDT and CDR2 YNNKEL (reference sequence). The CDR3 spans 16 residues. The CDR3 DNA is TGTGCCAGCAGCCAAGATCTAGGGGTAGGGGCCAACGTCCTGACTTTC. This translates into CASSQDLGVGANVLTF.

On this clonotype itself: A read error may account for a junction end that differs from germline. DNA of the CDR3: TGTGCCGGCAGCCTAGGACTAGCGGGGGGAGAGACCCAGTACTTC. It translates to CAGSLGLAGGETQYF. This chain links TRBV4-2 with TRBJ2-5; TRBD2 matches at 14 bases. Germline CDR1 reads LGHNA; CDR2 reads YNFKEQ. The CDR3 extends over 15 amino acids.

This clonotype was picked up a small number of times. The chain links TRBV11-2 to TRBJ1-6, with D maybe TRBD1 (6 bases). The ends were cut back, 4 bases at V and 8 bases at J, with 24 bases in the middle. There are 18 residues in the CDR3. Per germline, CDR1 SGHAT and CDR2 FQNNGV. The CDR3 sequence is CASSSPGSQGIFDSPLHF. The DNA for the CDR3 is TGTGCCAGCAGCTCCCCGGGATCGCAGGGGATATTTGATTCACCCCTCCACTTT.

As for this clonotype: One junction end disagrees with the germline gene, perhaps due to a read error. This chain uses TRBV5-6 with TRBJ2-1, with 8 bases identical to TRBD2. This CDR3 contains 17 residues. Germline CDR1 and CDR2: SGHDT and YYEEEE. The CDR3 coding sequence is TGTGCCAGCACCTTGGGGACCAGAGCGGGAGTCAACAATGAGCAGTTCTTC. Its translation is CASTLGTRAGVNNEQFF.

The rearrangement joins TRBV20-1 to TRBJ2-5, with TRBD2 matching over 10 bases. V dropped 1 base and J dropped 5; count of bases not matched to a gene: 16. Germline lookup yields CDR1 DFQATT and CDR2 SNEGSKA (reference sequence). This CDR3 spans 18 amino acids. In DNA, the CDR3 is TGCAGTGCTAGAGGCCTAGGCCCAGCGGGGGGGCCCGGTGAGACCCAGTACTTC. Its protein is CSARGLGPAGGPGETQYF.

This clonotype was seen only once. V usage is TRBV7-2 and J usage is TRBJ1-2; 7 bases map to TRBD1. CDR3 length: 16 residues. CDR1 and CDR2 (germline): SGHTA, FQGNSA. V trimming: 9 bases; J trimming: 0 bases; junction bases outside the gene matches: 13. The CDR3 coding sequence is TGTGCCAGTAGCCACCGGGGACAGCCCTCTAACTATGGCTACACCTTC. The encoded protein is CASSHRGQPSNYGYTF.

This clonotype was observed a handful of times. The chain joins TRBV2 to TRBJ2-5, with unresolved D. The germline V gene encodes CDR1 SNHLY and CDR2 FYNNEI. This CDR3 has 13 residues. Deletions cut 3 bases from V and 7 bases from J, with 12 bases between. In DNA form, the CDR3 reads TGTGCCAGCAGTGAGGACGCTGTAGGGACCCAGTACTTC. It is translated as CASSEDAVGTQYF.

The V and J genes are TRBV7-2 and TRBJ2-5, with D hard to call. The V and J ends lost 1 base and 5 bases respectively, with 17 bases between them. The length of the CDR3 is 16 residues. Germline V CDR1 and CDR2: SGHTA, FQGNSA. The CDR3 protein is CASSLVEATIGETQYF. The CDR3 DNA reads TGTGCCAGCAGCTTAGTTGAGGCCACCATTGGGGAGACCCAGTACTTC.